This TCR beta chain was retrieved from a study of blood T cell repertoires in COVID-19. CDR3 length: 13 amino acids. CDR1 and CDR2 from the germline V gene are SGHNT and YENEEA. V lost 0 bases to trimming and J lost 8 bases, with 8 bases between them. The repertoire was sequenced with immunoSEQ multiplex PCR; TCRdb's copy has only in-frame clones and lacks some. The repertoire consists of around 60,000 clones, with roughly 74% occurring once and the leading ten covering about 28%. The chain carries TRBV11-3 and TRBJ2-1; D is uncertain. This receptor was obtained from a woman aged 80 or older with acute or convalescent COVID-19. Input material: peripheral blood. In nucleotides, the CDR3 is TGTGCCAGCAGCTTAGAACTTATTTATGAGCAGTTCTTC. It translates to CASSLELIYEQFF. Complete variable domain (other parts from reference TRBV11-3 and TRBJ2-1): EAGVVQSPRYKIIEKKQPVAFWCNPISGHNTLYWYLQNLGQGPELLIRYENEEAVDDSQLPKDRFSAERLKGVDSTLKIQPAELGDSAVYLCASSLELIYEQFFGPGTRLTVL.